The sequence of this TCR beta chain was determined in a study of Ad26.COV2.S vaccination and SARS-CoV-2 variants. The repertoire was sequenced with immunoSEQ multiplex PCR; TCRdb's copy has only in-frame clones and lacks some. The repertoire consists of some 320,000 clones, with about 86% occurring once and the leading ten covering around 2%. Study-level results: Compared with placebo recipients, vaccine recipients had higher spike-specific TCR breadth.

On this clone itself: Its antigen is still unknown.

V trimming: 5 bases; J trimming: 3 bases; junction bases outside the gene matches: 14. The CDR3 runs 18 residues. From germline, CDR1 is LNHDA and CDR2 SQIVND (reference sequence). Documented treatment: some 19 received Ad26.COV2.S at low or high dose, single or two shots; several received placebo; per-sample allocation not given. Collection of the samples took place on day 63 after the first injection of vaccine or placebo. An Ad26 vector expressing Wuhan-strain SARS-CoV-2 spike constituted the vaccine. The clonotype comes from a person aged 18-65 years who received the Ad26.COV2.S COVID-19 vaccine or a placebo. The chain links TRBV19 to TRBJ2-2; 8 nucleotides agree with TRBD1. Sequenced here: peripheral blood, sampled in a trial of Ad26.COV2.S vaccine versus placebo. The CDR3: CASSSGTGLGRDTGELFF. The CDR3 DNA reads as TGTGCCAGTAGTTCGGGGACAGGCCTAGGCCGGGACACCGGGGAGCTGTTTTTT.